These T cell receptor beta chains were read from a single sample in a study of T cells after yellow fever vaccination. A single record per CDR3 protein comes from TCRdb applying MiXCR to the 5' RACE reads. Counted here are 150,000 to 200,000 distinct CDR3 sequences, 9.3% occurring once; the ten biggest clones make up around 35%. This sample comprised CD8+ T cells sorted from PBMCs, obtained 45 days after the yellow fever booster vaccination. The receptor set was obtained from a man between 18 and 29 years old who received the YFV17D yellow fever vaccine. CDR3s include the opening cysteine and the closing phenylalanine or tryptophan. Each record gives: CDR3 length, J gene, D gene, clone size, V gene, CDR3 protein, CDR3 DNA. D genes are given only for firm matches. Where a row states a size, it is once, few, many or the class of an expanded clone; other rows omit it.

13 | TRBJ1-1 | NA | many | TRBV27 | CASSPRGSTEAFF | TGTGCCAGCAGCCCCCGGGGGTCCACTGAAGCTTTCTTT
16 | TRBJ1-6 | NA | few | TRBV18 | CASSPSRSSYNSPLHF | TGTGCCAGCTCACCATCCAGGAGCTCCTATAATTCACCCCTCCACTTT
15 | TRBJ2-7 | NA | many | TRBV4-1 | CASSQEDRGSYEQYF | TGCGCCAGCAGCCAAGAAGACAGAGGGAGCTACGAGCAGTACTTC
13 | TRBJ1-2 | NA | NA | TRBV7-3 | CASSPSTDYGYTF | TGTGCCAGCAGCCCATCGACAGACTATGGCTACACCTTC
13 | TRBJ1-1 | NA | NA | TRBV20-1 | CSARLGAITEAFF | TGCAGTGCTAGGTTGGGGGCGATTACTGAAGCTTTCTTT
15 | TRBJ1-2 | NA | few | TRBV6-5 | CASSYSSGINYGYTF | TGTGCCAGCAGTTACTCTTCAGGGATCAACTATGGCTACACCTTC
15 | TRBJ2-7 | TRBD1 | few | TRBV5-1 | CASSAGQGAQVEQYF | TGCGCCAGCAGCGCAGGACAGGGGGCGCAGGTTGAGCAGTACTTC
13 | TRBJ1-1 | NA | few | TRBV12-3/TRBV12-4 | CASSFGESTEAFF | TGTGCCAGCAGTTTTGGGGAGAGCACTGAAGCTTTCTTT
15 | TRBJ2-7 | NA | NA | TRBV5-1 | CASSLEQGLSYEQYF | TGCGCCAGCAGCTTGGAACAGGGACTGTCCTACGAGCAGTACTTC
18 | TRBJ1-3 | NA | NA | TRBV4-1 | CASTEAGGRGFSGNTIYF | TGCGCCAGCACGGAAGCTGGGGGTAGGGGATTCTCTGGAAACACCATATATTTT
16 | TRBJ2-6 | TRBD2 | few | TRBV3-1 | CASSLSGFSGANVLTF | TGTGCCAGCAGTCTTAGCGGGTTCTCTGGGGCCAACGTCCTGACTTTC
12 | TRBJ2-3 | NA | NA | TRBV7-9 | CASSSGANTQYF | TGTGCCAGCAGCTCAGGGGCAAATACGCAGTATTTT
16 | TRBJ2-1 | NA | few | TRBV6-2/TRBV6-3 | CASSYHRTEGYNEQFF | TGTGCCAGCAGTTACCACAGGACGGAGGGCTACAATGAGCAGTTCTTC
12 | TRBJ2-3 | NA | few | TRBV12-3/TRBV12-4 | CASSLWSDTQYF | TGTGCCAGCAGTTTATGGTCAGATACGCAGTATTTT
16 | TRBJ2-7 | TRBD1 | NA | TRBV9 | CASSHSGTGSSYEQYF | TGTGCCAGCAGCCATTCCGGGACAGGGTCCTCCTACGAGCAGTACTTC
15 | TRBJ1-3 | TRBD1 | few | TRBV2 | CASRKDRGTGNTIYF | TGTGCCAGCAGAAAAGACAGGGGAACTGGAAACACCATATATTTT
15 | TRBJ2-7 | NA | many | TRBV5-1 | CASSLTGTQTYEQYF | TGCGCCAGCAGCTTAACCGGGACGCAAACCTACGAGCAGTACTTC
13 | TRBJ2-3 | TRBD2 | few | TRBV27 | CASIRGGTDTQYF | TGTGCCAGCATTCGGGGGGGCACAGATACGCAGTATTTT
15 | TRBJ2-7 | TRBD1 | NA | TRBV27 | CASSSLQGVVYEQYF | TGTGCCAGCAGTTCACTACAGGGGGTGGTCTACGAGCAGTACTTC
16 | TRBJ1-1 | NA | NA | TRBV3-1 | CASSRYGGNMNTEAFF | TGTGCCAGCAGCCGATATGGAGGGAACATGAACACTGAAGCTTTCTTT
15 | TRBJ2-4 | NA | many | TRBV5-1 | CASSLGETSRNIQYF | TGCGCCAGCAGCTTGGGCGAGACAAGCCGAAACATTCAGTACTTC
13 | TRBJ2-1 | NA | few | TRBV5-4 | CASSLGDADEQFF | TGTGCCAGCAGCTTAGGGGATGCGGATGAGCAGTTCTTC
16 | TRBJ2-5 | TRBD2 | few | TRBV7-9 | CASSPRGLAVGETQYF | TGTGCCAGCAGCCCCCGAGGGCTAGCGGTCGGGGAGACCCAGTACTTC
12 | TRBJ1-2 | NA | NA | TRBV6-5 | CASRGGRNGYTF | TGTGCCAGCAGGGGTGGAAGGAATGGCTACACCTTC
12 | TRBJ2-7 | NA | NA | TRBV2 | CASSDMRGLQYF | TGTGCCAGCAGTGATATGAGGGGGTTGCAGTACTTC
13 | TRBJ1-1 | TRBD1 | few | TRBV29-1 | CSVGTGLHTEAFF | TGCAGCGTTGGGACAGGGCTGCACACTGAAGCTTTCTTT
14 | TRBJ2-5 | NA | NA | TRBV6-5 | CASSYSYDQETQYF | TGTGCCAGCAGTTACTCCTACGACCAAGAGACCCAGTACTTC
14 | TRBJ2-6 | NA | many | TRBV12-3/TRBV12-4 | CASSPRSGANVLTF | TGTGCCAGCAGCCCCCGATCTGGGGCCAACGTCCTGACTTTC
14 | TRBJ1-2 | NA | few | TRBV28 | CASSYPGSNYGYTF | TGTGCCAGCAGCTATCCCGGGTCTAACTATGGCTACACCTTC
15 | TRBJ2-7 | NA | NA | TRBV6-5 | CASRLGGVPDHEQYF | TGTGCCAGCAGGTTGGGGGGCGTGCCGGATCACGAGCAGTACTTC
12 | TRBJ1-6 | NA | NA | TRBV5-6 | CASRQGNSPLHF | TGTGCCAGCAGGCAGGGGAATTCACCCCTCCACTTT
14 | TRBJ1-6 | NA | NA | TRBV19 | CASRLYTTGSPLHF | TGTGCCAGTAGGCTATATACGACAGGCTCACCCCTCCACTTT
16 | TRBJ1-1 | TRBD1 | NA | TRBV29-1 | CSGMGQGFLGTTEAFF | TGCAGCGGGATGGGACAGGGGTTTTTGGGGACCACTGAAGCTTTCTTT
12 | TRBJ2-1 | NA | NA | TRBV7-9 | CASSLAPNEQFF | TGTGCCAGCAGCTTAGCCCCCAATGAGCAGTTCTTC
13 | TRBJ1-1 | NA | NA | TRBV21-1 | CASSNTTRRKAFF | TGTGCCAGCAGCAATACGACAAGGAGAAAAGCTTTCTTT
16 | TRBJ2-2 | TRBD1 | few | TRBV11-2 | CASSYGTGADTGELFF | TGTGCCAGCAGCTACGGGACAGGGGCGGACACCGGGGAGCTGTTTTTT
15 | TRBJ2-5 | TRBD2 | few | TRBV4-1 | CASSPRGGFQETQYF | TGCGCCAGCAGCCCCCGGGGGGGATTCCAAGAGACCCAGTACTTC
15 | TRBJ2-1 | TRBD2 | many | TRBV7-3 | CASSFGGGAYNEQFF | TGTGCCAGCAGCTTCGGCGGGGGGGCGTACAATGAGCAGTTCTTC
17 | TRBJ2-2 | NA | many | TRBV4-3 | CASSQDSSWIATGELFF | TGCGCCAGCAGCCAAGATTCCTCCTGGATTGCCACCGGGGAGCTGTTTTTT
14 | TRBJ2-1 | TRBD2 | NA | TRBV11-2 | CASSFIGGGNEQFF | TGTGCCAGCAGCTTTATTGGCGGGGGCAATGAGCAGTTCTTC
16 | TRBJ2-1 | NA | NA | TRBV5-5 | CASSVSGSSSYNEQFF | TGTGCCAGCAGCGTTTCGGGGTCGAGCTCCTACAATGAGCAGTTCTTC
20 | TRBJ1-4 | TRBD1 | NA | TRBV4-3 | CASSQDFLLEDRALNEKLFF | TGCGCCAGCAGCCAAGACTTTCTGTTAGAAGACAGGGCTCTTAATGAAAAACTGTTTTTT